Below are 20 T cell receptor beta chains sequenced from a single sample in a study of OX40 agonist ivuxolimab in advanced cancers. TCRdb's table, derived via immunoSEQ multiplex PCR, lists solely in-frame clones and lacks some. In the table there are over 50,000 clones, about 93% of which are singletons. The sample in question was CD4+ or CD8+ T cells sorted from blood, obtained in a trial of the OX40 agonist ivuxolimab. These receptors came from an adult with an advanced solid tumor such as melanoma, head and neck, liver or kidney cancer.

The chain combines TRBV29-1 with TRBJ2-5; 10 bases line up with TRBD2. Germline assignment: CDR1 SQVTM and CDR2 ANQGSEA. With 1 base clipped from V and 5 bases from J, the junction kept 10 bases outside the gene matches. CDR3 size: 16 residues. The CDR3 loop is CSVEGLAGREEETQYF. As DNA, the CDR3 is TGCAGCGTTGAAGGACTAGCGGGCCGAGAGGAGGAGACCCAGTACTTC. The whole variable domain, remainder taken from reference TRBV29-1 and TRBJ2-5, is SAVISQKPSRDICQRGTSLTIQCQVDSQVTMMFWYRQQPGQSLTLIATANQGSEATYESGFVIDKFPISRPNLTFSTLTVSNMSPEDSSIYLCSVEGLAGREEETQYFGPGTRLLVL.

The CDR3 nucleotides read TGTGCCAGCAGGAACAACGAGCAGTACTTC. It translates to CASRNNEQYF. J is TRBJ2-7 and V is TRBV6-5; D is ambiguous. CDR1 is MNHEY and CDR2 is SVGAGI in the germline V gene. The CDR3 is 10 amino acids. V lost 6 bases to trimming and J lost 5 bases, with 5 bases between them.

This chain uses TRBV27 with TRBJ2-7, with D possibly being TRBD2 (7 bases). V lost 8 bases to trimming and J lost 3 bases, with 17 bases between them. The CDR3 spans 14 residues. In germline, CDR1 is MNHEY, CDR2 SMNVEV (reference sequence). The CDR3 sequence: CASPTPGGFYEQYF. The CDR3 DNA sequence: TGTGCCAGCCCCACCCCGGGGGGCTTCTACGAGCAGTACTTC.

The chain joins TRBV28 to TRBJ2-6; D perhaps matches TRBD1 (6 bases). The CDR3 length is 15 residues. The germline CDR1 and CDR2 sequences are MDHEN and SYDVKM. V shed 5 bases and J shed 1 base, with 9 bases lying between them. CDR3 DNA: TGTGCCAGCAGTCAACAGGGATCTGGGGCCAACGTCCTGACTTTC. This translates into CASSQQGSGANVLTF.

The gene calls are TRBV6-1 and TRBJ2-7, with TRBD2 identical over 8 bases. The germline gives CDR1 MNHNS, CDR2 SASEGT. Germline trimming cut 6 bases from V and 5 bases from J; bases unmatched to any gene: 6. The CDR3 length is 13 residues. As DNA, the CDR3 is TGTGCCAGCAGACAACTAGCGGTCCACGAGCAGTACTTC. This encodes CASRQLAVHEQYF.

The chain recombines TRBV2 with TRBJ2-7; 7 bases are shared with TRBD2. The CDR3 has 12 residues. Germline CDR1 is SNHLY and CDR2 is FYNNEI. The V segment lost 8 bases and the J segment 6 bases; nucleotides outside the gene matches: 7. DNA for the CDR3: TGTGCCAGCGGGGCGGGAGCGTCCGAGCAGTACTTC. Translation: CASGAGASEQYF.

The chain employs TRBV10-2 and TRBJ2-5; the match to TRBD2 covers 10 bases. CDR1 and CDR2 (germline): WSHSY, SAAADI. The trim removed 6 bases at V and 4 bases at J, leaving 5 bases unmatched. The CDR3 covers 14 residues. The CDR3, as DNA: TGCGCCAGCAGCGCTAGCGGGAGAGGAGAGACCCAGTACTTC. Protein product: CASSASGRGETQYF.

This rearrangement joins TRBV28 to TRBJ2-5; D is unresolved. There are 15 residues in the CDR3. V lost 6 bases, J lost 5 bases, and 19 bases lay in between. The germline gives CDR1 MDHEN, CDR2 SYDVKM. CDR3 bases: TGTGCCAGCAGCTATACCGGGTATGAACAGGAGACCCAGTACTTC. Translating gives CASSYTGYEQETQYF.

The V and J genes are TRBV11-2 and TRBJ1-1; D is unclear. The CDR3 is made up of 15 amino acids. CDR1 is SGHAT and CDR2 is FQNNGV in the germline V gene. V was pared by 3 bases and J by 0 bases, with 11 bases between. The CDR3 reads CASSFIYGVNTEAFF. The CDR3 nucleotides are TGTGCCAGCAGCTTCATCTATGGAGTGAACACTGAAGCTTTCTTT.

The chain couples TRBV9 to TRBJ2-2; D is undetermined. V lost 0 bases and J lost 0, with 12 bases in between. Germline V gene lookup returns CDR1 SGDLS and CDR2 YYNGEE. This CDR3 spans 17 amino acids. The CDR3 DNA is TGTGCCAGCAGCGTAGCTAAGGTGGGGTCGAACACCGGGGAGCTGTTTTTT. It specifies CASSVAKVGSNTGELFF.

This clone has a single count. This CDR3 is CATGGGGELFF. The CDR3 DNA is TGTGCCACCGGAGGTGGCGGGGAGCTGTTTTTT. The gene calls are TRBV19 and TRBJ2-2; a weak D match, TRBD2 (5 bases). V lost 10 bases and J 7 bases, leaving 10 bases between the germline ends. Germline CDR1 LNHDA, CDR2 SQIVND (reference sequence). The CDR3 totals 11 residues. The complete variable domain, with remaining parts taken from reference TRBV19 and TRBJ2-2, reads DGGITQSPKYLFRKEGQNVTLSCEQNLNHDAMYWYRQDPGQGLRLIYYSQIVNDFQKGDIAEGYSVSREKKESFPLTVTSAQKNPTAFYLCATGGGGELFFGEGSRLTVL.

The V gene is TRBV5-6, the J gene TRBJ1-4; no clear D gene. Germline lookup yields CDR1 SGHDT and CDR2 YYEEEE. The ends were cut back, 0 bases at V and 8 bases at J, with 11 bases in the middle. The CDR3 covers 14 residues. The DNA for the CDR3 is TGTGCCAGCAGCTTGGGCACTTCCCCAGAAAAACTGTTTTTT. It translates to CASSLGTSPEKLFF.

This chain connects TRBV27 to TRBJ2-5; 8 bases are shared with TRBD1. Germline assignment: CDR1 MNHEY and CDR2 SMNVEV (reference sequence). The CDR3 length is 16 residues. V was pared by 5 bases and J by 5 bases, with 13 bases of the junction left unmatched. This chain's CDR3 is CASSPLDRGAVETQYF. Written as DNA, the CDR3 is TGTGCCAGCAGTCCCCTCGACAGGGGAGCGGTGGAGACCCAGTACTTC.

This clone was found a few times. This chain uses TRBV11-2 with TRBJ2-7, with D unclear. In germline, CDR1 is SGHAT, CDR2 FQNNGV. The CDR3 has 13 amino acids. V dropped 1 base and J dropped 4 bases, with 8 bases sitting between them. CDR3 coding DNA: TGTGCCAGCAGCTTAGGGGCTGGGTACGAGCAGTACTTC. It yields the protein CASSLGAGYEQYF.

This clone appeared a single time. The V and J genes are TRBV5-1 and TRBJ2-7; D unclear. CDR3 length: 12 residues. The V end was cut by 0 bases, the J end by 5 bases, with 6 bases between. Per the germline V gene, CDR1 is SGHRS and CDR2 is YFSETQ. CDR3 coding DNA: TGCGCCAGCAGCTTGGACTCGAACGAGCAGTACTTC. This sequence encodes CASSLDSNEQYF.

The V gene is TRBV7-2, the J gene TRBJ2-1; TRBD2 matches at 10 bases. Per germline, CDR1 SGHTA and CDR2 FQGNSA. The ends lost 3 bases at V and 10 bases at J; junction bases unmatched: 0. This CDR3 region has 12 residues. The CDR3 DNA sequence: TGTGCCAGCAGCTTGGGACTAGCGGAGCAGTTCTTC. Its protein is CASSLGLAEQFF.

The V gene is TRBV30, the J gene TRBJ2-2, with 9 bases matching TRBD2. The CDR3 consists of 14 residues. Germline values: CDR1 GTSNPN, CDR2 SVGIG (reference sequence). Trimming took 8 bases from V and 5 from J; bases not matched to a gene: 9. The CDR3 region is CAGTRSGGTGELFF. DNA of the CDR3: TGTGCCGGGACCCGCAGCGGGGGGACCGGGGAGCTGTTTTTT.

The genes are TRBV4-1 and TRBJ2-7; 8 positions match TRBD1. Losses at the gene ends were 2 bases for V and 4 bases for J; bases not matched to a gene: 7. This CDR3 is 15 amino acids long. The germline gives CDR1 MGHRA, CDR2 YSYEKL. The DNA of the CDR3 is TGCGCCAGCAGCCAAACCGGACAGGGCTGGTACGAGCAGTACTTC. This encodes CASSQTGQGWYEQYF.

The chain combines TRBV2 with TRBJ2-7, with TRBD2 matching over 7 bases. The CDR3 runs to 13 residues. V was clipped by 6 bases and J by 3 bases; unmatched bases: 5. In germline, CDR1 is SNHLY, CDR2 FYNNEI. The DNA for the CDR3 is TGTGCCAGCAGCCCGGGACTAAACTACGAGCAGTACTTC. Amino acid sequence: CASSPGLNYEQYF. Based on the CDR3 plus reference TRBV2 and TRBJ2-7, the full variable domain is EPEVTQTPSHQVTQMGQEVILRCVPISNHLYFYWYRQILGQKVEFLVSFYNNEISEKSEIFDDQFSVERPDGSNFTLKIRSTKLEDSAMYFCASSPGLNYEQYFGPGTRLTVT.

The chain couples TRBV7-8 to TRBJ2-2, with D perhaps matching TRBD2 (6 bases). The CDR3 covers 12 residues. Looked up from germline, CDR1 is SGHVS and CDR2 is FQNEAQ. Trimming shortened V by 5 bases and J by 7 bases, and 8 bases separated the two germline ends. Here the CDR3 DNA reads TGTGCCAGCAGCCGCGGGAACGGGGAGCTGTTTTTT. This translates into CASSRGNGELFF.